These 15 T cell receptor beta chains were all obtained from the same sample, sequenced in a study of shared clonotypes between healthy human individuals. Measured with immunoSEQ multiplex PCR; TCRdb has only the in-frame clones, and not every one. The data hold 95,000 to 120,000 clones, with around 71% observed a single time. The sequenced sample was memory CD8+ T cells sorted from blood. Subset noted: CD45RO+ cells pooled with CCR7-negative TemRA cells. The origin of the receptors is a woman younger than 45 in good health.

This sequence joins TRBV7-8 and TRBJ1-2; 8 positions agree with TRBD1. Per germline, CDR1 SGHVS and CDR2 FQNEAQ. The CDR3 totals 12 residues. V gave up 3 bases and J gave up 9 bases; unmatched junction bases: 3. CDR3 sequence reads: CASSFDRGSYTF. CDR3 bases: TGTGCCAGCAGCTTCGACAGGGGTAGCTACACCTTC.

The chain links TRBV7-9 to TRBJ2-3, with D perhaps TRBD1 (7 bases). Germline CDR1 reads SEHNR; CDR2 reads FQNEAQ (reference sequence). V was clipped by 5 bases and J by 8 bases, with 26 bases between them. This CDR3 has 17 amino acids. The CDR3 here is CASSLGTAGTQGGTQYF. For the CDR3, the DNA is TGTGCCAGCAGCCTGGGGACAGCCGGGACCCAGGGGGGTACGCAGTATTTT.

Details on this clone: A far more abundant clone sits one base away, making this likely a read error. The CDR3 is CASSQDDASPSYGQYF. In nucleotides, the CDR3 is TGTGCCAGCAGCCAAGATGATGCGTCCCCTTCCTACGGGCAGTACTTC. The chain recombines TRBV4-2 with TRBJ2-7, with D uncertain. This CDR3 has 16 amino acids. The germline V gene has CDR1 LGHNA and CDR2 YNFKEQ.

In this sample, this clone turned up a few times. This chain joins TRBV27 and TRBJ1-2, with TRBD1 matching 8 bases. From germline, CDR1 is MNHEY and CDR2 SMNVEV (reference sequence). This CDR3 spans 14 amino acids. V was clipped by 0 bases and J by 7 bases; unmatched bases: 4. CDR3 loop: CASSLSPGGSGYTF. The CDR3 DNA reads TGTGCCAGCAGTTTATCACCAGGGGGCTCTGGCTACACCTTC.

For the CDR3, the DNA is TGCGCCAGCAGTTCCGGGACAGGGGCACTCCGTGGCTACACCTTC. This gives the protein CASSSGTGALRGYTF. The rearrangement uses TRBV4-1 and TRBJ1-2; TRBD1 agrees at 10 bases. V trimming: 6 bases; J trimming: 7 bases; junction bases outside the gene matches: 11. The CDR3 consists of 15 residues. Germline V CDR1 and CDR2: MGHRA, YSYEKL.

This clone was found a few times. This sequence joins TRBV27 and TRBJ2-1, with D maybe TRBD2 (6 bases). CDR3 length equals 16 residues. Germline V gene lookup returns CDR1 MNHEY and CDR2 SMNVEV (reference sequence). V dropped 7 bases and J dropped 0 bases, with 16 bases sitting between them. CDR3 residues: CASKQYAGSSYNEQFF. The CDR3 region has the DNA TGTGCCAGCAAACAATATGCCGGGAGCTCCTACAATGAGCAGTTCTTC.

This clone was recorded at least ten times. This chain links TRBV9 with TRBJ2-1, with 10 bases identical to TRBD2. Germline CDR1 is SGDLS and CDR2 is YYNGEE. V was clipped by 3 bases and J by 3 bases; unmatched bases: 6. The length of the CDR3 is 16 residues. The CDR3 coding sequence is TGTGCCAGCAGCGCAACCGGGACTAGCGTCTACAATGAGCAGTTCTTC. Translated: CASSATGTSVYNEQFF.

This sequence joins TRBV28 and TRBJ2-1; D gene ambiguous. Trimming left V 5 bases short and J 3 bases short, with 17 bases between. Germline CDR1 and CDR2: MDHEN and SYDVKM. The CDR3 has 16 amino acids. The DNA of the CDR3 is TGTGCCAGCAGTCCGGCGACCCCCCGTAACTACAATGAGCAGTTCTTC. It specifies CASSPATPRNYNEQFF.

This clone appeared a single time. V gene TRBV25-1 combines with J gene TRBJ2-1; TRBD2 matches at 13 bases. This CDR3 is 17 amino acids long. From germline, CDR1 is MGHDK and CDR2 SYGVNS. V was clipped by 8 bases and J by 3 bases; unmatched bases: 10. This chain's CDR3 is CASPRGTSGTDYNEQFF. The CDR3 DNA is TGTGCCAGCCCTAGGGGGACTAGCGGGACGGACTACAATGAGCAGTTCTTC.

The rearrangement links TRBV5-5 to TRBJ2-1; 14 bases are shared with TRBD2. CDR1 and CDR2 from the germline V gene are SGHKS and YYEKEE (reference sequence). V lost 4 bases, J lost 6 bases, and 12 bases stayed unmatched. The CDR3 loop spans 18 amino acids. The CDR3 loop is CASSPPGGLAGVGNEQFF. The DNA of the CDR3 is TGTGCCAGCAGCCCCCCGGGGGGACTAGCGGGAGTAGGCAATGAGCAGTTCTTC.

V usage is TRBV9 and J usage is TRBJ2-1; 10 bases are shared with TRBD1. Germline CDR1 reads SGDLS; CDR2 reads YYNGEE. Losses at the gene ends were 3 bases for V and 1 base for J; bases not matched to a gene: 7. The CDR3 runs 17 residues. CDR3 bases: TGTGCCAGCAGCGAAGGGACAGGGGAGGGGTCCTACAATGAGCAGTTCTTC. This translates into CASSEGTGEGSYNEQFF.

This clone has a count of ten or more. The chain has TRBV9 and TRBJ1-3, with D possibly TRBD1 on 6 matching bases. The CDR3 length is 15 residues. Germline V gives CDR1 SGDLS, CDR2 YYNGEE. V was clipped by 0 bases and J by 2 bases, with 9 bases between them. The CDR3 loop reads CASSVGNRAGNTIYF. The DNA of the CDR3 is TGTGCCAGCAGCGTAGGGAACAGGGCTGGAAACACCATATATTTT.

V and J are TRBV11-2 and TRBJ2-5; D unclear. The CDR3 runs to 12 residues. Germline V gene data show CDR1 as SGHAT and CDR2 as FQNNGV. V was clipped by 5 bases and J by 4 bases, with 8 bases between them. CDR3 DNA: TGTGCCAGCAGCCCAGAGGCAGAGACCCAGTACTTC. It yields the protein CASSPEAETQYF. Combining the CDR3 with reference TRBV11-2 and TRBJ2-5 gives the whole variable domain EAGVAQSPRYKIIEKRQSVAFWCNPISGHATLYWYQQILGQGPKLLIQFQNNGVVDDSQLPKDRFSAERLKGVDSTLKIQPAKLEDSAVYLCASSPEAETQYFGPGTRLLVL.

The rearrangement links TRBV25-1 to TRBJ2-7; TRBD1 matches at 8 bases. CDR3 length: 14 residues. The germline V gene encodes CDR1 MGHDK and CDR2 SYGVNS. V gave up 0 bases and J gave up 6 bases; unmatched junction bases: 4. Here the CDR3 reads CASSEYRDRGEQYF. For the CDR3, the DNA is TGTGCCAGCAGTGAATACCGCGACAGGGGCGAGCAGTACTTC.

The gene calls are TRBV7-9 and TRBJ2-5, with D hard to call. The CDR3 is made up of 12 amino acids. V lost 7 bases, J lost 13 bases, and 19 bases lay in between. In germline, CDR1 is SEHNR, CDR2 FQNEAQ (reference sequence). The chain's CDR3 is CASTRLSYVPYF. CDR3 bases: TGTGCCAGCACCCGACTTTCTTATGTCCCGTACTTC.